This T cell receptor beta chain was sequenced for a study of shared clonotypes between healthy human individuals. Clones were sequenced by immunoSEQ multiplex PCR, and TCRdb holds only the in-frame ones, with some missing. The sample contains roughly 2.2 million clones, 80% to 95% of which appear only once. This clone was found once. Sequenced: naive CD4+ T cells from PBMCs. The subset denotes: CD45RA+ positively selected. The TCR was taken from a man younger than 30 in good health. Some clones in this sample may be carry-over from other donors' samples.

Here the CDR3 reads CASSPGGASGWEQYF. The CDR3, as DNA: TGTGCCAGCAGCCCAGGGGGCGCGTCGGGTTGGGAGCAGTACTTC. The chain links TRBV6-5 to TRBJ2-7; 8 bases line up with TRBD1. The CDR3 sequence is 15 residues long. Looked up from germline, CDR1 is MNHEY and CDR2 is SVGAGI. V lost 6 bases to trimming and J lost 7 bases; unmatched junction nucleotides: 14.